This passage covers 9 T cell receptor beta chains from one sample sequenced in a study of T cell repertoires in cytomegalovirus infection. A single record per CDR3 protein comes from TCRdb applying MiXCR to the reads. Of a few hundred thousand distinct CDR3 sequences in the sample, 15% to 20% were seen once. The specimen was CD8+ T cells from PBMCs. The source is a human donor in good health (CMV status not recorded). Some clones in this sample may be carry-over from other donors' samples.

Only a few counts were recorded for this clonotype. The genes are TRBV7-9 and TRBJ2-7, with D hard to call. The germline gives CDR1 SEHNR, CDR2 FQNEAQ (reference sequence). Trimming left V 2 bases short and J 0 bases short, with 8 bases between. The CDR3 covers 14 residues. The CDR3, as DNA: TGTGCCAGCAGCTTACCACAAAGCTCCTACGAGCAGTACTTC. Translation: CASSLPQSSYEQYF.

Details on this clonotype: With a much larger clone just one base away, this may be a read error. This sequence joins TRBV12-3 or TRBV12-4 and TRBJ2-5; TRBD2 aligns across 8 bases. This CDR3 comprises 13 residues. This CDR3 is CASTTAGEETQNF. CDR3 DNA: TGTGCCAGCACCACAGCGGGGGAAGAGACCCAGAACTTC.

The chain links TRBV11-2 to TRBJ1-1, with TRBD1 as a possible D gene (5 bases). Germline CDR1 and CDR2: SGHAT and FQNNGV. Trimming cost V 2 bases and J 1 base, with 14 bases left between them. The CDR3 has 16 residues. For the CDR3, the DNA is TGTGCCAGCAGCTTAAGCGTGTGGGGGGAGAACACTGAAGCTTTCTTT. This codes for CASSLSVWGENTEAFF.

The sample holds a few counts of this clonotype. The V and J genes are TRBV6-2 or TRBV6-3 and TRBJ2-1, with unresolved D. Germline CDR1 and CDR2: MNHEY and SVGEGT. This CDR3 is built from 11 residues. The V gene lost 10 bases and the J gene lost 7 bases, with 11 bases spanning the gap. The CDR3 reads CATAQLNEQFF. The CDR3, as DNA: TGTGCCACGGCTCAATTAAATGAGCAGTTCTTC.

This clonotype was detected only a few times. The chain's CDR3 is CASSETGKNIQYF. The CDR3 region has the DNA TGTGCCAGCAGTGAGACAGGCAAAAACATTCAGTACTTC. This chain connects TRBV2 to TRBJ2-4; possibly TRBD1 for D (6 bases). In germline, CDR1 is SNHLY, CDR2 FYNNEI. CDR3 length: 13 residues. The V end lost 3 bases, the J end lost 3 bases, and 6 bases lay between the germline ends.

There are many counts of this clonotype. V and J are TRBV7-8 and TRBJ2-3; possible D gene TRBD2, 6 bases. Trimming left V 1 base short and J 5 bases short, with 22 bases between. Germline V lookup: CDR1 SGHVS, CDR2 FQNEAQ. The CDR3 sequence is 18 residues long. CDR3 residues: CASSLELGGLWALDTQYF. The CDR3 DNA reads TGTGCCAGCAGCTTAGAGTTGGGAGGCCTATGGGCATTAGATACGCAGTATTTT.

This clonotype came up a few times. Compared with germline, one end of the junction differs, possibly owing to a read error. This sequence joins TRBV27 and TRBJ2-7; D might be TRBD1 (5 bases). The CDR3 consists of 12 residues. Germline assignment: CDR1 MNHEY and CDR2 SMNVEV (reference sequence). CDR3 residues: CASSFPGFEQYF. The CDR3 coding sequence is TGTGCCAGTAGTTTCCCAGGGTTCGAGCAGTACTTC.

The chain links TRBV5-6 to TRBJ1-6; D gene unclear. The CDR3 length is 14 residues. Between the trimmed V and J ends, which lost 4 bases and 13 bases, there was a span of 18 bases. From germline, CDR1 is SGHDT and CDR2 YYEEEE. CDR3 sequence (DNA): TGTGCCAGCAGCGGTCAAGGTCCCTTTGGGCCCCTCCACTTT. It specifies CASSGQGPFGPLHF.

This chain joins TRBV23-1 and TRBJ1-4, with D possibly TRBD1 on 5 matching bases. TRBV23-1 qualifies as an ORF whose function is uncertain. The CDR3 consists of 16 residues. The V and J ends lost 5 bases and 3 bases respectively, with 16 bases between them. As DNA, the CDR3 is TGCGCCAGCAGTATTCAGGGAATGGCTGCTAATGAAAAACTGTTTTTT. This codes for CASSIQGMAANEKLFF.